Below, 32 T cell receptor beta chains from the same sample are listed, as sequenced in a study of blood T cell repertoires in COVID-19. Measured with immunoSEQ multiplex PCR; TCRdb has only the in-frame clones, and not every one. The profile shows about 87,000 clones, around nine tenths of them singletons. Sequenced input: peripheral blood. Receptors were obtained from a man between 35 and 55 years old with acute or convalescent COVID-19.

The rearrangement links TRBV5-5 to TRBJ2-7; D possibly corresponds to TRBD2 (6 bases). V was trimmed by 5 bases and J by 6 bases, leaving 15 bases between them. The CDR3 totals 13 residues. Germline CDR1 SGHKS, CDR2 YYEKEE (reference sequence). This CDR3 reads CASRRAKGGEQYF. CDR3 DNA sequence: TGTGCCAGCAGAAGGGCCAAGGGAGGCGAGCAGTACTTC.

The chain is built from TRBV5-1 and TRBJ1-1; no clear D gene. Germline assignment: CDR1 SGHRS and CDR2 YFSETQ. There are 14 residues in the CDR3. V was shortened by 1 base and J by 3 bases, with 10 bases between the two germline ends. The CDR3 region has the DNA TGCGCCAGCAGCTTGCACAGTCCGGACACTGAAGCTTTCTTT. Its translation is CASSLHSPDTEAFF.

The chain joins TRBV2 to TRBJ1-4; D unclear. V was trimmed by 2 bases and J by 8 bases, leaving 3 bases between them. Germline CDR1 is SNHLY and CDR2 is FYNNEI. CDR3 length: 11 amino acids. Here the CDR3 DNA reads TGTGCCAGCAGTGAACTAGAAAAACTGTTTTTT. Protein product: CASSELEKLFF. The full variable domain, rest sourced from reference TRBV2 and TRBJ1-4, is EPEVTQTPSHQVTQMGQEVILRCVPISNHLYFYWYRQILGQKVEFLVSFYNNEISEKSEIFDDQFSVERPDGSNFTLKIRSTKLEDSAMYFCASSELEKLFFGSGTQLSVL.

CDR3 residues: CASSLRSRREQYF. The CDR3 nucleotides read TGTGCCAGCAGCTTAAGGTCCCGGAGGGAGCAGTACTTC. The rearrangement uses TRBV11-1 and TRBJ2-7; TRBD2 is a possible D gene (5 bases). The V end was cut by 2 bases, the J end by 7 bases, with 12 bases between. This CDR3 spans 13 amino acids. Looked up from germline, CDR1 is SGHAT and CDR2 is FQDESV (reference sequence).

J is TRBJ1-5 and V is TRBV27; D is unclear. The V gene lost 5 bases and the J gene lost 6 bases, with 14 bases spanning the gap. The CDR3 has 14 amino acids. Germline CDR1 is MNHEY and CDR2 is SMNVEV (reference sequence). Here the CDR3 reads CASSLRAVGQPQHF. In DNA form, the CDR3 reads TGTGCCAGCAGTCTGCGCGCGGTAGGTCAGCCCCAGCATTTT.

This chain uses TRBV19 with TRBJ1-6; 10 bases agree with TRBD1. CDR1 LNHDA and CDR2 SQIVND come from the germline V gene (reference sequence). The CDR3 loop spans 20 amino acids. With V trimmed by 4 bases and J by 1 base, 13 bases remained unmatched. The CDR3 loop is CASSTGPWDRGESYNSPLHF. The DNA of the CDR3 is TGTGCCAGTAGTACGGGACCGTGGGACAGGGGCGAGTCCTATAATTCACCCCTCCACTTT. Based on the CDR3 plus reference TRBV19 and TRBJ1-6, the full variable domain is DGGITQSPKYLFRKEGQNVTLSCEQNLNHDAMYWYRQDPGQGLRLIYYSQIVNDFQKGDIAEGYSVSREKKESFPLTVTSAQKNPTAFYLCASSTGPWDRGESYNSPLHFGNGTRLTVT.

This chain connects TRBV27 to TRBJ1-1, with a possible D match to TRBD1 (6 bases). The CDR3 has 14 amino acids. V dropped 4 bases and J dropped 1 base, with 10 bases sitting between them. In germline, CDR1 is MNHEY, CDR2 SMNVEV (reference sequence). DNA for the CDR3: TGTGCCAGCAGTTGGGGGGGGCCGAACACTGAAGCTTTCTTT. As protein: CASSWGGPNTEAFF.

This clone showed up just a few times. The rearrangement joins TRBV24-1 to TRBJ2-1, with D possibly being TRBD2 (5 bases). CDR3 size: 15 residues. Germline CDR1 and CDR2: KGHDR and SFDVKD. V lost 4 bases and J lost 2, with 11 bases in between. Here the CDR3 DNA reads TGTGCCACCAGTGACCCTACTAGGACCTACAATGAGCAGTTCTTC. Translation: CATSDPTRTYNEQFF.

This clone was found once. The chain carries TRBV7-6 and TRBJ2-1; 7 nucleotides agree with TRBD2. Germline CDR1 reads SGHVS; CDR2 reads FNYEAQ. This CDR3 is 15 amino acids long. Trimming took 0 bases from V and 4 from J; bases not matched to a gene: 3. DNA of the CDR3: TGTGCCAGCAGCTTAGCGCCTAGCGGATACAATGAGCAGTTCTTC. Protein sequence: CASSLAPSGYNEQFF. Drawing the rest from reference TRBV7-6 and TRBJ2-1, the complete variable domain is GAGVSQSPRYKVTKRGQDVALRCDPISGHVSLYWYRQALGQGPEFLTYFNYEAQQDKSGLPNDRFSAERPEGSISTLTIQRTEQRDSAMYRCASSLAPSGYNEQFFGPGTRLTVL.

This chain joins TRBV29-1 and TRBJ2-1; D might be TRBD1 (5 bases). Looked up from germline, CDR1 is SQVTM and CDR2 is ANQGSEA. V lost 1 base and J 3 bases, leaving 13 bases between the germline ends. The CDR3 totals 15 residues. This CDR3 reads CSVEGGSLNYNEQFF. CDR3 DNA sequence: TGCAGCGTTGAAGGGGGCTCCTTGAACTACAATGAGCAGTTCTTC.

The chain has TRBV2 and TRBJ1-5; 7 nucleotides align to TRBD1. This CDR3 spans 15 amino acids. V was pared by 5 bases and J by 2 bases, with 6 bases of the junction left unmatched. From germline, CDR1 is SNHLY and CDR2 FYNNEI. CDR3 region: CASSTQTGGNQPQHF. In DNA form, the CDR3 reads TGTGCCAGCAGTACCCAAACAGGGGGCAATCAGCCCCAGCATTTT.

About this clone itself: Additional DNA sequences in this sample encode the identical CDR3. The chain couples TRBV27 to TRBJ1-2; perhaps TRBD1 as D (5 bases). The V gene's germline CDR1 is MNHEY and CDR2 SMNVEV (reference sequence). V lost 4 bases to trimming and J lost 2 bases, with 5 bases between them. The CDR3 sequence is 12 residues long. CDR3 protein: CASSSGNYGYTF. CDR3 coding DNA: TGTGCCAGCAGTTCAGGGAACTATGGCTACACCTTC.

The count of this clone is one. The rearrangement joins TRBV4-1 to TRBJ1-1, with TRBD1 matching 8 bases. The V and J ends lost 1 base and 5 bases, in that order; junction bases with no gene match: 9. There are 16 residues in the CDR3. Germline-derived CDR1 and CDR2 are MGHRA and YSYEKL. Here the CDR3 DNA reads TGCGCCAGCAGCCAAGGGGTAACAGGGGGTAGGACTGAAGCTTTCTTT. Translated: CASSQGVTGGRTEAFF.

The V call is TRBV5-6, the J call TRBJ2-4, with D maybe TRBD1 (7 bases). CDR3 size: 15 residues. Germline-derived CDR1 and CDR2 are SGHDT and YYEEEE. The germline V and J ends were trimmed by 3 bases and 7 bases, with 17 bases remaining between them. The DNA for the CDR3 is TGTGCCAGCAGCTGGGGGGACAGCCGAAGGAACATTCAGTACTTC. Encoded protein: CASSWGDSRRNIQYF.

V usage is TRBV6-2 or TRBV6-3 and J usage is TRBJ2-1; TRBD2 aligns across 12 bases. V was clipped by 5 bases and J by 1 base; unmatched bases: 6. The CDR3 length is 17 residues. Per the germline V gene, CDR1 is MNHEY and CDR2 is SVGEGT. CDR3 loop: CASSNLAGGPSYNEQFF. Here the CDR3 DNA reads TGTGCCAGCAGTAACCTAGCGGGAGGGCCATCCTACAATGAGCAGTTCTTC.

This chain joins TRBV19 and TRBJ1-2; the D gene is possibly TRBD1 (5 bases). The germline V gene encodes CDR1 LNHDA and CDR2 SQIVND (reference sequence). This CDR3 region has 15 residues. V was shortened by 3 bases and J by 4 bases, with 15 bases between the two germline ends. CDR3 in amino acids: CASSMKPGLTYGYTF. In DNA form, the CDR3 reads TGTGCCAGTAGTATGAAGCCAGGGCTTACCTATGGCTACACCTTC.

The genes are TRBV21-1 and TRBJ2-1; the DNA was not used to check the table's D call, TRBD2. TRBV21-1 corresponds to a pseudogene. There are 12 residues in the CDR3. The CDR3 region has the DNA TGTGCCAGCAGCAAATGTGGGGGGAATCAGTTCTTC. Translated: CASSKCGGNQFF.

V and J are TRBV27 and TRBJ1-2; TRBD1 might be the D (5 bases). The CDR3 totals 14 residues. CDR1 is MNHEY, CDR2 SMNVEV, per germline (reference sequence). V lost 6 bases and J 8 bases, leaving 19 bases between the germline ends. CDR3 sequence (DNA): TGTGCCAGCAGCCTCCGGGGGGGGGTGGTAGGCTACACCTTC. Translation gives CASSLRGGVVGYTF.

This chain joins TRBV15 and TRBJ1-4; a weak D match, TRBD1 (6 bases). The CDR3 consists of 15 residues. The ends were cut back, 3 bases at V and 0 bases at J, with 8 bases in the middle. Per germline, CDR1 LNHNV and CDR2 YYDKDF (reference sequence). The CDR3 DNA reads TGTGCCACCAGCAGGGGGACACCAACTAATGAAAAACTGTTTTTT. Encoded protein: CATSRGTPTNEKLFF.

V gene TRBV9 combines with J gene TRBJ1-2, with D perhaps TRBD1 (6 bases). In germline, CDR1 is SGDLS, CDR2 YYNGEE. V lost 4 bases, J lost 3 bases, and 10 bases lay in between. The CDR3 totals 13 residues. CDR3 nucleotides: TGTGCCAGCAGCCCCCGGACAGACTATGGCTACACCTTC. As protein: CASSPRTDYGYTF.

The rearrangement links TRBV11-2 to TRBJ2-7, with D maybe TRBD2 (6 bases). Germline CDR1 and CDR2: SGHAT and FQNNGV. The CDR3 is 12 amino acids. Trimming took 6 bases from V and 2 from J, leaving 8 bases between them. The CDR3 sequence is CASRGGTYEQYF. CDR3 coding DNA: TGTGCCAGCAGGGGCGGGACCTACGAGCAGTACTTC.

This clone was found once. The chain employs TRBV7-6 and TRBJ2-5, with 14 bases that match TRBD2. Trimming cost V 5 bases and J 5 bases; bases outside gene matches: 4. In germline, CDR1 is SGHVS, CDR2 FNYEAQ. CDR3 length: 15 amino acids. CDR3 protein: CASSATSGRGETQYF. In DNA, the CDR3 is TGTGCCAGCAGCGCGACTAGCGGGAGGGGGGAGACCCAGTACTTC.

The chain has TRBV18 and TRBJ2-1, with 7 positions matching TRBD2. This CDR3 region has 16 residues. Germline V CDR1 and CDR2: KGHSH, LQKENI. Unmatched junction bases numbered 12, after V lost 3 bases and J lost 7 bases. The CDR3 bases are TGTGCCAGCTCACCTTCTAGCGGACCGCTGGGGAATGAGCAGTTCTTC. Amino acid sequence: CASSPSSGPLGNEQFF.

The chain carries TRBV10-2 and TRBJ1-1; D not resolved. The CDR3 loop spans 12 amino acids. Germline V lookup: CDR1 WSHSY, CDR2 SAAADI. V was pared by 4 bases and J by 1 base, with 4 bases between. The CDR3 sequence: CASSGQNTEAFF. The CDR3 bases are TGCGCCAGCAGTGGGCAGAACACTGAAGCTTTCTTT.

The chain carries TRBV7-8 and TRBJ1-4; D gene ambiguous. Germline CDR1 and CDR2: SGHVS and FQNEAQ. V lost 4 bases to trimming and J lost 3 bases, with 12 bases between them. This CDR3 has 15 residues. CDR3: CASSSMTQANEKLFF. In DNA form, the CDR3 reads TGTGCCAGCAGCTCTATGACTCAAGCTAATGAAAAACTGTTTTTT.

J is TRBJ2-2 and V is TRBV5-1; a possible D gene is TRBD2 (5 bases). V lost 6 bases and J 2 bases, leaving 11 bases between the germline ends. The CDR3 is 14 amino acids. CDR1 is SGHRS and CDR2 is YFSETQ in the germline V gene. Written as DNA, the CDR3 is TGCGCCAGCACTACGGGAATAAACACCGGGGAGCTGTTTTTT. Protein: CASTTGINTGELFF.

The chain joins TRBV10-3 to TRBJ2-7; the D gene is possibly TRBD2 (7 bases). Germline CDR1 and CDR2: ENHRY and SYGVKD. The CDR3 extends over 13 amino acids. The V gene lost 6 bases and the J gene lost 7 bases, with 16 bases spanning the gap. CDR3 DNA sequence: TGTGCCATCAGGCTGACTGAGGGGGGGGAGCAGTACTTC. Amino acid sequence: CAIRLTEGGEQYF.

The J gene is TRBJ2-5, the V gene TRBV24-1; 14 bases fit TRBD2. This CDR3 has 17 residues. Looked up from germline, CDR1 is KGHDR and CDR2 is SFDVKD. The V segment lost 1 base and the J segment 5 bases; nucleotides outside the gene matches: 5. The CDR3 DNA reads TGTGCCACCAGTGATTTTCGGGGACTAGCGGGAGAGGAGACCCAGTACTTC. It is translated as CATSDFRGLAGEETQYF.

Here the CDR3 reads CASSFIKGVAYEQYF. Written as DNA, the CDR3 is TGTGCCAGCAGTTTCATAAAGGGGGTTGCCTACGAGCAGTACTTC. The chain employs TRBV6-2 or TRBV6-3 and TRBJ2-7, with D possibly TRBD1 on 6 matching bases. CDR1 is MNHEY and CDR2 is SVGEGT in the germline V gene. CDR3 size: 15 residues. V was trimmed by 4 bases and J by 2 bases, leaving 15 bases between them.

The chain carries TRBV10-2 and TRBJ1-1; D is unresolved. The germline gives CDR1 WSHSY, CDR2 SAAADI. CDR3 length: 13 residues. Trimming removed 5 bases from V and 1 base from J, with 8 bases in between. The CDR3 loop reads CASSPRQNTEAFF. The CDR3 coding sequence is TGCGCCAGCAGTCCCCGACAGAACACTGAAGCTTTCTTT.

DNA for the CDR3: TGTGCCAGCAGCGCAGTAGCCCCGGGACTAGCGGGAAGCACCGGGGAGCTGTTTTTT. Amino acids: CASSAVAPGLAGSTGELFF. The genes are TRBV9 and TRBJ2-2; 13 nucleotides agree with TRBD2. CDR1 and CDR2 (germline): SGDLS, YYNGEE. V gave up 3 bases and J gave up 4 bases; unmatched junction bases: 12. The CDR3 is made up of 19 amino acids.

The chain couples TRBV5-6 to TRBJ1-5; a weak D match, TRBD1 (6 bases). The germline gives CDR1 SGHDT, CDR2 YYEEEE. V was clipped by 3 bases and J by 6 bases, with 13 bases between them. The CDR3 runs 14 residues. CDR3 in DNA: TGTGCCAGCAGCTACAGGGAAGTGGGTCAGCCCCAGCATTTT. Its protein product is CASSYREVGQPQHF.